The clone carrying this T cell receptor (beta chain) has only a few counts. Its antigen remains unidentified. This entry is derived from a study of metastatic and nonmetastatic thyroid tumors. General observations from the study: Within blood and tumor, benign nodules reportedly had significantly lower TCR beta diversity than malignant thyroid tumors did.

The authors' processing: Clinicopathological groups of papillary thyroid cancer showed CDR3 differences that were used to build a distant-metastasis classifier. TCRdb re-called clones from the PCR reads using MiXCR. TCRdb's processing, not the authors', yielded these V and J calls. The profile covers some 17,000 clones, with 25% appearing a single time and 9.5% to 12% taken by the ten largest. Germline V gene sequence: CDR1 SGHTA, CDR2 FQGTGA. This CDR3 region has 12 residues. Trimming shortened V by 1 base and J by 8 bases, and 6 bases separated the two germline ends. Patients had received no treatment of any kind before thyroid surgery.

Sequenced: blood. This chain uses TRBV7-3 with TRBJ2-1; D gene ambiguous. The receptor comes from a male donor with papillary thyroid cancer or a benign thyroid nodule (not recorded which). Some clones in this sample may be carry-over from other donors' samples. CDR3 residues: CASSLNHDEQFF. CDR3 sequence (DNA): TGTGCCAGCAGCTTAAATCATGATGAGCAGTTCTTC.